This TCR beta chain was captured by sequencing in a study of early T cells in non-severe SARS-CoV-2 infection. Overall study context: Unsorted whole blood bulk RNA was sequenced, with unpaired chains.

The CDR3 covers 15 residues. With 1 base removed from V and 2 bases from J, the gap between germline ends came to 12 bases. Per germline, CDR1 SEHNR and CDR2 FQNEAQ (reference sequence). Attached unique molecular identifiers marked individual cDNA molecules. A single record per CDR3 protein comes from TCRdb applying MiXCR to the 5' RACE reads. The table shows 50,000 to 60,000 distinct CDR3 sequences, with approximately 8% occurring only once. Sequenced here: whole blood, sampled at baseline. The sequence was collected from an adult who was a healthcare worker with PCR-confirmed SARS-CoV-2 infection or an uninfected control (not recorded which). The chain uses TRBV7-9 and TRBJ2-7, with D possibly being TRBD1 or TRBD2 (5 bases each). The CDR3 here is CASSLGRGRTYEQYF. The CDR3 DNA follows: TGTGCCAGCAGCTTAGGCCGGGGACGGACCTACGAGCAGTACTTC.